This TCR beta chain was identified in a study of T cells in Graves' hyperthyroidism and ophthalmopathy. Findings and limits, study-wide: Blood shared most expanded thyroid clonotypes above 0.001.

The sample holds a few counts of this clonotype. Its antigen is currently unknown. Germline assignment: CDR1 DFQATT and CDR2 SNEGSKA (reference sequence). With 1 base removed from V and 5 bases from J, the gap between germline ends came to 11 bases. The CDR3 loop spans 14 amino acids. It was RNA transcripts that yielded the amplified TCR beta CDR3 regions. Carried out on the TCR CDR3, a first-round RT-PCR used the HTBI primer set. Via MiXCR, TCRdb re-called the multiplex PCR reads, giving one row per CDR3 protein. The data contain around 390,000 distinct CDR3 sequences, around 13% of them singletons. The receptor was derived from a woman aged 25-40 years with Graves' ophthalmopathy. The sample was blood. The V gene is TRBV20-1, the J gene TRBJ2-2; TRBD2 is a possible D gene (6 bases). This CDR3 is CSARAGETTGELFF. As DNA, the CDR3 is TGCAGTGCTAGAGCGGGGGAAACGACCGGGGAGCTGTTTTTT.